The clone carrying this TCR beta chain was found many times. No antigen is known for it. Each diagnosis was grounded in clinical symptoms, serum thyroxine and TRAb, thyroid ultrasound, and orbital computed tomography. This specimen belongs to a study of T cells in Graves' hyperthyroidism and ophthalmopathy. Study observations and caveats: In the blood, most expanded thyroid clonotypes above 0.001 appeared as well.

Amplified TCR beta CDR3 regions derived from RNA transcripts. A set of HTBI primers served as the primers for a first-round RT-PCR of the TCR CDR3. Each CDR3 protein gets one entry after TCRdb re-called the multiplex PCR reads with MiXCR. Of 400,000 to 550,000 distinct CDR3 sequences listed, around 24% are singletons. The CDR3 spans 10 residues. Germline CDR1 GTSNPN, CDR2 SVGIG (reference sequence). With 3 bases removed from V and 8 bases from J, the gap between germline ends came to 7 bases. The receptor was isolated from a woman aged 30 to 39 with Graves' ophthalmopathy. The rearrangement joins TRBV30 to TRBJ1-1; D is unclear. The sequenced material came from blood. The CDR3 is CAWSVGEAFF. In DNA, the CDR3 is TGTGCCTGGAGCGTAGGAGAAGCTTTCTTT.